Below, 5 T cell receptor beta chains from the same sample are listed, as sequenced in a study of human T cells and chemical hapten exposure. MiXCR, run by TCRdb on the RACE reads, gives a single entry per CDR3 protein. The sample includes just over 350,000 distinct CDR3 sequences, roughly 6% of them seen just once. Documented time point: patch test 2, 6 weeks after DPC sensitization. The treatment: therapeutic diphenylcyclopropenone sensitization with weekly scalp DPC. The material was whole blood, obtained in connection with sensitization to the hapten diphenylcyclopropenone (DPC). The receptors stem from a woman aged 18 to 35 with alopecia areata. Some clones in this sample may be carry-over from other donors' samples.

There are a few counts of this clonotype. V gene TRBV29-1 combines with J gene TRBJ2-3; D unclear. The CDR3 covers 14 residues. The V gene lost 3 bases and the J gene lost 2 bases, with 12 bases spanning the gap. The germline gives CDR1 SQVTM, CDR2 ANQGSEA. CDR3 in amino acids: CSVDSADLTDTQYF. CDR3 DNA: TGCAGCGTTGATTCGGCCGATCTCACAGATACGCAGTATTTT.

This clonotype was counted between two and nine times. This chain uses TRBV20-1 with TRBJ1-5; 8 nucleotides match TRBD1. Germline V gives CDR1 DFQATT, CDR2 SNEGSKA (reference sequence). This CDR3 region has 15 residues. Trimming cost V 5 bases and J 6 bases; bases outside gene matches: 12. CDR3 coding DNA: TGCAGTGCTGGGTTTACCGGACAGGGCAGTCAGCCCCAGCATTTT. Residues: CSAGFTGQGSQPQHF.

This sequence joins TRBV6-2 or TRBV6-3 and TRBJ2-7; TRBD2 matches 7 bases. The ends lost 6 bases at V and 3 bases at J; junction bases unmatched: 8. The length of the CDR3 is 14 residues. The germline V gene has CDR1 MNHEY and CDR2 SVGEGT. The CDR3 sequence: CASRKGGPLYEQYF. CDR3 sequence (DNA): TGTGCCAGCAGGAAGGGAGGGCCTCTCTACGAGCAGTACTTC.

This clonotype occurred a few times. The chain uses TRBV19 and TRBJ2-2; D not resolved. Germline CDR1 and CDR2: LNHDA and SQIVND (reference sequence). The CDR3 sequence is 16 residues long. V gave up 5 bases and J gave up 0 bases, with 13 bases separating them. The CDR3 nucleotides read TGTGCCAGTAGTCTAATGGACGGCTCGAACACCGGGGAGCTGTTTTTT. Amino acid sequence: CASSLMDGSNTGELFF.

There are many counts of this clonotype. The rearrangement links TRBV12-3 or TRBV12-4 to TRBJ2-3; D is possibly TRBD1 (6 bases). V was pared by 7 bases and J by 4 bases, with 15 bases between. The CDR3 covers 14 residues. The CDR3 loop is CASNSGVGADTQYF. DNA of the CDR3: TGTGCCAGCAACTCAGGGGTTGGAGCAGATACGCAGTATTTT.